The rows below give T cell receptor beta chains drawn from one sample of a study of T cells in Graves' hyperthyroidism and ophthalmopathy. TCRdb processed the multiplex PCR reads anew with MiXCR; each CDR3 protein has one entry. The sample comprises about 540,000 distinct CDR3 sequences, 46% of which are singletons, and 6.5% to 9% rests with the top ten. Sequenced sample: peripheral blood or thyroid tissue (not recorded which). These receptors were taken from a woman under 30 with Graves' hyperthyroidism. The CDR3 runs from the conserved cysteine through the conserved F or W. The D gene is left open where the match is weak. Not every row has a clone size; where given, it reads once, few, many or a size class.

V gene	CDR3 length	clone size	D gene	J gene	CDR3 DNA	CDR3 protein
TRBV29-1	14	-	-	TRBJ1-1	TGCAGCAGTTTTTCAGGGCGCATGAACACTGAAGCTTTCTTT	CSSFSGRMNTEAFF
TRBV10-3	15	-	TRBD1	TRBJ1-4	TGTGCCATCAGCGCCTCAGGGGGATATAATGAAAAACTGTTTTTT	CAISASGGYNEKLFF
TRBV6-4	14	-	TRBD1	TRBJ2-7	TGTGCCAGCAGTCAGTCGGGACAGACCTACGAGCAGTACTTC	CASSQSGQTYEQYF
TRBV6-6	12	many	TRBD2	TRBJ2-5	TGTGCCAGCAGCCAAGGACTAGAGCGCCAGTACTTC	CASSQGLERQYF
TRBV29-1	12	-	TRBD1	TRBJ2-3	TGCAGCGGCGACAGGGATCCAGATACGCAGTATTTT	CSGDRDPDTQYF
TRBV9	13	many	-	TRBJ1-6	TGTGCCAGCAGCGTGGCTCATAATTCACCCCTCCACTTT	CASSVAHNSPLHF
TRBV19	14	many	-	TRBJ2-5	TGTGCCAGTAGTCCGCCCGGGTTGGAAGAGACCCAGTACTTC	CASSPPGLEETQYF
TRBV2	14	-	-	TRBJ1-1	TGTGCCAGCAGTTACATGGGATCGAGCACTGAAGCTTTCTTT	CASSYMGSSTEAFF
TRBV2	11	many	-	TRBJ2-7	TGTGCCAGCAGTGACTACCGCGAGCAGTACTTC	CASSDYREQYF
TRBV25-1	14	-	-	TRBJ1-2	TGTGCCAGCTCACCAGACAGCCATAACTATGGCTACACCTTC	CASSPDSHNYGYTF
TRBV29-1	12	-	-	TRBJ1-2	TGCAGCGGGCGGGGCAGTAACTATGGCTACACCTTC	CSGRGSNYGYTF
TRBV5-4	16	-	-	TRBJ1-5	TGTGCCAGCAGCTTGGCGAGGAGAAATAGCAATCAGCCCCAGCATTTT	CASSLARRNSNQPQHF
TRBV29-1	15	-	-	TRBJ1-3	TGCAGCGTTGAAGGTCGGGTTCAGGGCGCAAACACCATATATTTT	CSVEGRVQGANTIYF
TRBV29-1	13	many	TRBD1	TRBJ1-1	TGCAGCGTGGGACAGGGGGCTAACACTGAAGCTTTCTTT	CSVGQGANTEAFF
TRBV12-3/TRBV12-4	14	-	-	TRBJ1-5	TGTGCCAGCAGTTTTAGCGGGAAAAATCAGCCCCAGCATTTT	CASSFSGKNQPQHF
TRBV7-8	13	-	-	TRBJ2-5	TGTGCCAGCAGCCGTGCGGTGGGGGAGACCCAGTACTTC	CASSRAVGETQYF
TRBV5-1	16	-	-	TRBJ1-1	TGTGCCAGCAGCTTAACACAGGGTAGGTGGAACACTGAAGCTTTCTTT	CASSLTQGRWNTEAFF
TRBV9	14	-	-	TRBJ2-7	TGTGCCAGCAGCCCTTCCTTTTTGGGCTACGAGCAGTACTTC	CASSPSFLGYEQYF
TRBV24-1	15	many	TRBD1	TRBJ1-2	TGTGCCACCAGTGGAACCGGGACAGACCAATATGGCTACACCTTC	CATSGTGTDQYGYTF
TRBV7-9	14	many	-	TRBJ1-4	TGTGCCAGCAGCAAAGGCAGGTCTAATGAAAAACTGTTTTTT	CASSKGRSNEKLFF
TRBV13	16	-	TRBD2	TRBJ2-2	TGCGCCAGCAGCCAAGGTTCGGGAGGGGGCACCGGGGAGCTGTTTTTT	CASSQGSGGGTGELFF
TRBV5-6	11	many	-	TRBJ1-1	TGTGCCAGCAGCTATGGCACTGAAGCTTTCTTT	CASSYGTEAFF
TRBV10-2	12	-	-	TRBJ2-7	TGCGCCGTCCGGGACTCTACCTACGAGCAGTACTTC	CAVRDSTYEQYF
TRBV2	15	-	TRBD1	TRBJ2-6	TGTGCCAGCAGCGCAGGGGGCGGCGGGGCCAACGTCCTGACTTTC	CASSAGGGGANVLTF
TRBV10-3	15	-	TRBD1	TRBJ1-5	TGTGCCACCACAGGGGAGGGAGTAAGCAATCAGCCCCAGCATTTT	CATTGEGVSNQPQHF
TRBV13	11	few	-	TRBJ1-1	TGTGCCAGCAAGTGGGTTGCTGAAGCTTTCTTT	CASKWVAEAFF
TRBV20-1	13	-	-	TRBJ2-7	TGCAGTGCTAGAGTTGCGGGTACCGACGAGCAGTACTTC	CSARVAGTDEQYF
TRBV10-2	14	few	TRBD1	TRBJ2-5	TGCGCCAGCACCAGGGGGCTCCTGGTAGGGACCCAGTACTTC	CASTRGLLVGTQYF
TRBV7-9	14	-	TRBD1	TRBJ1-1	TGTGCCAGCAGCCCAACAGGGGAGGCCACTGAAGCTTTCTTT	CASSPTGEATEAFF
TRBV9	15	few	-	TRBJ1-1	TGTGCCAGCAGTTTGTTTGGATACGGGAACACTGAAGCTTTCTTT	CASSLFGYGNTEAFF
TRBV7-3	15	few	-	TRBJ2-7	TGTGCCAGCAGCTTCGACATGTCCCGGGGTTACGAGCAGTACTTC	CASSFDMSRGYEQYF
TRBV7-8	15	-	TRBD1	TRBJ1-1	TGTGCCAGCAACGTCCTCGGGACAGAGAACACTGAAGCTTTCTTT	CASNVLGTENTEAFF
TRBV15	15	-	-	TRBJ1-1	TGTGCCACCAGCAGAGACGGACGGAGGAACACTGAAGCTTTCTTT	CATSRDGRRNTEAFF